This T cell receptor beta chain appears in the sequencing data of a study of PD-L1 blockade in urothelial cancer. Study as a whole: About 90% of the roughly 30 patients were men with bladder-origin urothelial cancer. Blood analyses occurred 3 weeks (second dose) and 6 weeks post treatment start.

Study-level findings and limits: TCR clonality was measured in pretreatment peripheral blood. Clonality below the median predicted better survival.

This clone was counted a few times. As yet, its antigen is unknown. Time point defined: pretreatment peripheral blood. V dropped 4 bases and J dropped 0; count of bases not matched to a gene: 6. Germline V CDR1 and CDR2: SGHNT, YYREEE (reference sequence). CDR3 size: 18 residues. Data came from immunoSEQ multiplex PCR; TCRdb stores just in-frame clones and leaves some out. The sample consists of about 52,000 clones, 84% of them appearing once. The source of this sequence is a man aged 50 or older with urothelial cancer. Sample: PBMCs, taken around atezolizumab (anti-PD-L1) treatment. This chain connects TRBV5-4 to TRBJ2-4; 14 bases are a match to TRBD2. The CDR3 here is CASSPGLAGVGAKNIQYF. The CDR3 DNA reads as TGTGCCAGCAGCCCGGGACTAGCGGGAGTTGGAGCCAAAAACATTCAGTACTTC.